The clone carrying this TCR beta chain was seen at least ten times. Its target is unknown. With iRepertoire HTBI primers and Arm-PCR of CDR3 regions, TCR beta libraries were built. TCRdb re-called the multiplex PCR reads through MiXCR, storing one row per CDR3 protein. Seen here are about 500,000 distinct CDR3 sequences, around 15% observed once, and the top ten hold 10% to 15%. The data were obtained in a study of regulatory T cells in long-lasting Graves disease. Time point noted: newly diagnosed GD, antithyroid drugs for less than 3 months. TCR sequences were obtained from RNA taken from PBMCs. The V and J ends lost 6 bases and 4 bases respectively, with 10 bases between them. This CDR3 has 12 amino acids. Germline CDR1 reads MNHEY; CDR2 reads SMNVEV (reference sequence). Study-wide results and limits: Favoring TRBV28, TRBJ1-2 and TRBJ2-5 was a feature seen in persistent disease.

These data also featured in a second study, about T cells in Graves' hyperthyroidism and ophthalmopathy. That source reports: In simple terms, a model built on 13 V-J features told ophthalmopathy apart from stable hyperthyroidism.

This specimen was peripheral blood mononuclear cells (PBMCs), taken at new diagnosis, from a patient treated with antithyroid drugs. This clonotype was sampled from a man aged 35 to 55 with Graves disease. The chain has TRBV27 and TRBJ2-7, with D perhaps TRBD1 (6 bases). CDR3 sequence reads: CASSTQGYEQYF. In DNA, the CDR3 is TGTGCCAGCAGCACACAGGGATACGAGCAGTACTTC.